The 20 T cell receptor beta chains below come from one sample, sequenced in a study of human T cells and chemical hapten exposure (TCRdb year 2021). The time point tag for this specimen amounts to: healthy volunteer bleed at 6 weeks. Total RNA was extracted from unfractionated whole blood collected in Tempus Blood RNA tubes. The library was made by RACE. Sequenced using a NextSeq 500. The public reads were quality trimmed at Q25 with fastp and then assembled into clones with MiXCR by TCRdb, keeping productive beta chains. Each record represents a unique CDR3 protein, reported with the most common genes and DNA among its rows. Counted in this sample were about 77,000 distinct CDR3 sequences; 8.5% to 9.5% of them appeared once. Jointly, the top ten make up 1.7% of the sample. Sequencing input: whole blood. Source of these receptors: a female donor in good health. Some clones in this sample may be carry-over from other donors' samples.

The V gene is TRBV12-3 or TRBV12-4, the J gene TRBJ1-6; TRBD1 is a possible D gene (5 bases). The CDR3 covers 15 residues. Trimming removed 6 bases from V and 2 bases from J, with 11 bases in between. The CDR3 loop is CASSGGETYNSPLHF. For the CDR3, the DNA is TGTGCCAGCAGCGGGGGGGAGACCTATAATTCACCCCTCCACTTT.

This clonotype was seen a handful of times. The chain carries TRBV12-3 or TRBV12-4 and TRBJ2-3; 11 bases are shared with TRBD2. This CDR3 has 17 amino acids. Trimming cost V 5 bases and J 0 bases; bases outside gene matches: 7. CDR3 DNA: TGTGCCAGCAGTCCCGTAGCGGGGGGGCCGAGCACAGATACGCAGTATTTT. The encoded protein is CASSPVAGGPSTDTQYF.

This clonotype occurred many times. The chain carries TRBV7-8 and TRBJ1-1; the D is unclear. V dropped 5 bases and J dropped 1 base, with 8 bases sitting between them. The CDR3 covers 13 residues. Germline CDR1 reads SGHVS; CDR2 reads FQNEAQ. The DNA of the CDR3 is TGTGCCAGCAGCAACACGTGGAACACTGAAGCTTTCTTT. It translates to CASSNTWNTEAFF.

The sample holds many counts of this clonotype. The J gene is TRBJ1-5, the V gene TRBV27, with unresolved D. The CDR3 is 12 amino acids. The V and J ends lost 6 bases and 3 bases respectively, with 6 bases between them. Germline CDR1 reads MNHEY; CDR2 reads SMNVEV (reference sequence). The CDR3 nucleotides read TGTGCCAGCAGCTTCCTCAATCAGCCCCAGCATTTT. Its translation: CASSFLNQPQHF.

This clonotype was counted at least ten times. This chain links TRBV2 with TRBJ2-2, with a possible D match to TRBD2 (5 bases). Per germline, CDR1 SNHLY and CDR2 FYNNEI. V was pared by 7 bases and J by 6 bases, with 12 bases between. The CDR3 consists of 13 residues. CDR3 residues: CASNPGVAGELFF. CDR3 DNA: TGTGCCAGCAATCCCGGGGTGGCCGGGGAGCTGTTTTTT.

This clonotype was detected a few times. The rearrangement uses TRBV3-1 and TRBJ2-2; D is possibly TRBD1 (6 bases). In germline, CDR1 is LGHDT, CDR2 YNNKEL (reference sequence). V lost 2 bases and J 5 bases, leaving 12 bases between the germline ends. The CDR3 is 15 residues long. The DNA of the CDR3 is TGTGCCAGCAGCCAACTGGGGGCCGGGACCGGGGAGCTGTTTTTT. Translation: CASSQLGAGTGELFF. Supplemented by reference TRBV3-1 and TRBJ2-2, the full variable domain reads DTAVSQTPKYLVTQMGNDKSIKCEQNLGHDTMYWYKQDSKKFLKIMFSYNNKELIINETVPNRFSPKSPDKAHLNLHINSLELGDSAVYFCASSQLGAGTGELFFGEGSRLTVL.

In its sample, this clonotype was seen a few times. This chain connects TRBV30 to TRBJ1-5; no definite D call. Trimming took off 1 base at V and 11 bases at J, with 18 bases between the two ends. Germline assignment: CDR1 GTSNPN and CDR2 SVGIG (reference sequence). The CDR3 contains 14 residues. For the CDR3, the DNA is TGTGCCTGGAGTGGAGCCTCCCGGGCCGGGACCCAGCATTTT. It codes for CAWSGASRAGTQHF.

This clonotype has ten or more counts. The CDR3 spells CASSWYTEAFF. CDR3 nucleotide sequence: TGTGCCAGCAGCTGGTACACTGAAGCTTTCTTT. V gene TRBV7-2 combines with J gene TRBJ1-1; D is uncertain. Germline-derived CDR1 and CDR2 are SGHTA and FQGNSA. Trimming shortened V by 4 bases and J by 3 bases, and 3 bases separated the two germline ends. The CDR3 length is 11 residues.

This clonotype was counted a few times. V usage is TRBV5-1 and J usage is TRBJ1-1; 8 bases align to TRBD1. Germline lookup yields CDR1 SGHRS and CDR2 YFSETQ. Trimming took 4 bases from V and 3 from J; bases not matched to a gene: 5. This CDR3 contains 14 residues. This CDR3 reads CASSGDRFYTEAFF. CDR3 sequence (DNA): TGCGCCAGCAGCGGGGACAGGTTCTACACTGAAGCTTTCTTT.

This clonotype was observed a few times. V is TRBV4-2 and J is TRBJ2-1, with 8 nucleotides matching TRBD1. The germline V gene encodes CDR1 LGHNA and CDR2 YNFKEQ. After removal of 4 bases from V and 4 bases from J, the junction contained 6 bases not matched to a gene. This CDR3 spans 15 amino acids. The CDR3 protein is CASSPRQGTYNEQFF. The CDR3 region has the DNA TGTGCCAGCAGCCCCCGACAGGGGACTTACAATGAGCAGTTCTTC.

This clonotype appeared many times. A much larger clonotype is one base distant, so this may be a read error. The CDR3 bases are TGCGCCAGCAGCTGGGCGGGAACCACTGAAGCTTTCTTT. This codes for CASSWAGTTEAFF. The chain is built from TRBV5-1 and TRBJ1-1; unclear D gene. This CDR3 spans 13 amino acids. Trimming took off 3 bases at V and 4 bases at J, with 10 bases between the two ends. The V gene's germline CDR1 is SGHRS and CDR2 YFSETQ.

The rearrangement joins TRBV15 to TRBJ1-5; no reliable D call. This CDR3 spans 13 amino acids. The germline V gene has CDR1 LNHNV and CDR2 YYDKDF (reference sequence). Trimming stripped 0 bases from V and 7 bases from J, with 7 bases between. In nucleotides, the CDR3 is TGTGCCACCAGCAGAGATCGACGACAGCCCCAGCATTTT. Translated, it gives CATSRDRRQPQHF.

The chain joins TRBV6-6 to TRBJ2-5; 7 bases agree with TRBD2. V lost 0 bases and J lost 4; bases outside the gene matches: 2. Germline CDR1 is MNHNY and CDR2 is SVGAGI (reference sequence). The CDR3 extends over 14 amino acids. The CDR3 DNA sequence: TGTGCCAGCAGTTACTCGGGGGGGATAGAGACCCAGTACTTC. It translates to CASSYSGGIETQYF.

This clonotype was recorded at least ten times. V and J are TRBV7-2 and TRBJ1-2; 9 positions agree with TRBD1. The CDR3 consists of 16 residues. Germline V CDR1 and CDR2: SGHTA, FQGNSA. V lost 1 base, J lost 4 bases, and 7 bases stayed unmatched. This CDR3 reads CASSLVQGAVGYGYTF. The CDR3 DNA reads TGTGCCAGCAGCTTAGTACAGGGGGCCGTGGGCTATGGCTACACCTTC.

V usage is TRBV6-5 and J usage is TRBJ2-3, with 7 bases matching TRBD2. In germline, CDR1 is MNHEY, CDR2 SVGAGI. This CDR3 spans 15 amino acids. V lost 1 base to trimming and J lost 2 bases; unmatched junction nucleotides: 3. The CDR3 protein is CASSYFGGITDTQYF. CDR3 coding DNA: TGTGCCAGCAGTTACTTCGGGGGGATCACAGATACGCAGTATTTT.

The chain recombines TRBV10-1 with TRBJ1-1, with D tentatively TRBD1 (6 bases). The length of the CDR3 is 18 residues. V gave up 4 bases and J gave up 3 bases, with 24 bases separating them. Per the germline V gene, CDR1 is WNHNN and CDR2 is SYGVQD (reference sequence). The CDR3 DNA sequence: TGCGCCAGCAGTGGAAGGCGGGCCGCTCCCCGGGGGCACACTGAAGCTTTCTTT. Protein product: CASSGRRAAPRGHTEAFF.

In the case of this clonotype: A much bigger clone sits one base away, suggesting this may be a read error. The chain carries TRBV20-1 and TRBJ2-6; TRBD1 matches 7 bases. The junction had 7 bases not matched to a gene; V was cut back by 6 bases and J by 2 bases. CDR3 length: 15 residues. CDR1 is DFQATT and CDR2 is SNEGSKA in the germline V gene (reference sequence). The CDR3 spells CSADRADTGANVLTF. In DNA form, the CDR3 reads TGCAGTGCCGACAGGGCGGACACTGGGGCCAACGTCCTGACTTTC.

The chain recombines TRBV20-1 with TRBJ1-1, with TRBD1 identical over 8 bases. Germline-derived CDR1 and CDR2 are DFQATT and SNEGSKA (reference sequence). The CDR3 runs to 16 residues. The J segment lost 4 bases and the V segment lost 3 bases, leaving 13 bases of the junction unmatched. The CDR3 reads CSASAAHRQGSTEAFF. In DNA, the CDR3 is TGCAGTGCTAGCGCTGCCCACCGACAGGGGAGCACTGAAGCTTTCTTT.

This clonotype was observed many times. The chain is built from TRBV2 and TRBJ2-1, with a weak D call TRBD1 (7 bases). V was clipped by 6 bases and J by 2 bases, with 11 bases between them. The CDR3 runs 14 residues. Germline lookup yields CDR1 SNHLY and CDR2 FYNNEI. The DNA of the CDR3 is TGTGCCAGCAGGGGGGGACAGCCCTACAATGAGCAGTTCTTC. Its protein is CASRGGQPYNEQFF.

The rearrangement joins TRBV10-3 to TRBJ1-1; D is perhaps TRBD1 (5 bases). The CDR3 covers 15 residues. V lost 3 bases to trimming and J lost 4 bases, with 15 bases between them. The V gene's germline CDR1 is ENHRY and CDR2 SYGVKD. The CDR3 bases are TGTGCCATCAGTGATAATGGGGCTGATATCACTGAAGCTTTCTTT. Protein product: CAISDNGADITEAFF.